These 10 T cell receptor beta chains were all obtained from the same sample, sequenced in a study of blood T cell repertoires in COVID-19. Here immunoSEQ multiplex PCR was the method, and the copy in TCRdb shows in-frame clones only, minus some. Of some 240,000 clones listed, 80% to 90% were seen once; the top ten hold roughly a tenth. Sample: peripheral blood. These receptors all stem from a woman aged 70-85 years with COVID-19, enrolled during active disease.

The sample holds one count of this clone. This sequence joins TRBV6-5 and TRBJ1-1; D is ambiguous. This CDR3 is 12 amino acids long. V lost 6 bases, J lost 2 bases, and 7 bases lay in between. Germline V gene sequence: CDR1 MNHEY, CDR2 SVGAGI. In DNA form, the CDR3 reads TGTGCCAGCAGAAGAGGAAACACTGAAGCTTTCTTT. As protein: CASRRGNTEAFF.

This clone has more than one count but fewer than ten. This chain joins TRBV7-8 and TRBJ2-3; 12 nucleotides align to TRBD2. Trimming cost V 11 bases and J 4 bases; bases outside gene matches: 7. Germline lookup yields CDR1 SGHVS and CDR2 FQNEAQ. The CDR3 runs 14 residues. This CDR3 is CAGGLAGGPDTQYF. The CDR3 DNA reads as TGTGCCGGGGGGCTAGCGGGAGGGCCAGATACGCAGTATTTT. The entire variable domain, with the rest obtained from reference TRBV7-8 and TRBJ2-3, is as follows: GAGVSQSPRYKVAKRGQDVALRCDPISGHVSLFWYQQALGQGPEFLTYFQNEAQLDKSGLPSDRFFAERPEGSVSTLKIQRTQQEDSAVYLCAGGLAGGPDTQYFGPGTRLTVL.

The gene calls are TRBV6-5 and TRBJ2-1, with D unclear. V dropped 9 bases and J dropped 5 bases, with 11 bases sitting between them. Germline V CDR1 and CDR2: MNHEY, SVGAGI. The CDR3 has 12 residues. This CDR3 is CASEVQNNEQFF. The CDR3 DNA sequence: TGTGCCAGTGAAGTACAGAACAATGAGCAGTTCTTC.

Notes on this clone: The same CDR3 is also encoded by other DNA sequences in this sample. The V call is TRBV7-2, the J call TRBJ2-7; TRBD1 matches at 9 bases. CDR1 SGHTA and CDR2 FQGNSA come from the germline V gene. This CDR3 contains 14 residues. The ends lost 1 base at V and 4 bases at J; junction bases unmatched: 2. CDR3 nucleotides: TGTGCCAGCAGCTTAGAGACAGGGGGTTACGAGCAGTACTTC. This encodes CASSLETGGYEQYF.

The rearrangement joins TRBV6-5 to TRBJ1-1; D might be TRBD1 (6 bases). The CDR3 totals 14 residues. Trimming removed 6 bases at V and 7 bases at J, with 18 bases between. Germline V CDR1 and CDR2: MNHEY, SVGAGI. The CDR3 DNA reads as TGTGCCAGCAGCAAAGCTCTAGGGACAAATGAAGCTTTCTTT. It codes for CASSKALGTNEAFF.

This chain uses TRBV6-5 with TRBJ1-1; 9 nucleotides match TRBD1. Germline lookup yields CDR1 MNHEY and CDR2 SVGAGI. The V gene end was trimmed by 8 bases and the J gene end by 3 bases; junction bases not matched to a gene: 4. CDR3 length equals 13 residues. Written as DNA, the CDR3 is TGTGCCAGCGGCCGGACAGGGGACACTGAAGCTTTCTTT. Encoded protein: CASGRTGDTEAFF.

The chain joins TRBV6-6 to TRBJ1-4; 8 positions match TRBD1. Germline loops: CDR1 MNHNY, CDR2 SVGAGI (reference sequence). V was pared by 2 bases and J by 5 bases, with 1 base of the junction left unmatched. The CDR3 has 14 residues. The CDR3: CASSYRDRNEKLFF. The CDR3 region has the DNA TGTGCCAGCAGTTACCGGGACAGGAATGAAAAACTGTTTTTT.

In DNA, the CDR3 is TGTGCCAGCAACACAGGCTATGGCTACACCTTC. Its translation is CASNTGYGYTF. This sequence joins TRBV2 and TRBJ1-2, with a possible D match to TRBD1 (5 bases). Germline CDR1 reads SNHLY; CDR2 reads FYNNEI. The CDR3 is 11 residues long. Between the trimmed V and J ends, which lost 7 bases and 4 bases, there was a span of 7 bases.

Points on this clone: Mismatch with germline at one junction end may stem from a read error. This rearrangement joins TRBV12-5 to TRBJ2-2; 13 nucleotides match TRBD2. This CDR3 region has 16 residues. Germline V gene lookup returns CDR1 LGHNT and CDR2 FRNRAP. The CDR3 bases are TGTGCTAGTGGCTTGGGACTAGCGGGAACTACCGGGGAGCTGTTTTTT. The encoded protein is CASGLGLAGTTGELFF.

The chain links TRBV15 to TRBJ2-1, with 11 bases lining up with TRBD2. CDR1 is LNHNV and CDR2 is YYDKDF in the germline V gene (reference sequence). After removal of 1 base from V and 5 bases from J, the junction contained 7 bases not matched to a gene. The CDR3 is 17 residues long. The CDR3 nucleotides are TGTGCCACCAGCAGAGGTGCACTAGCGGGAGTTGACAATGAGCAGTTCTTC. Its protein product is CATSRGALAGVDNEQFF.